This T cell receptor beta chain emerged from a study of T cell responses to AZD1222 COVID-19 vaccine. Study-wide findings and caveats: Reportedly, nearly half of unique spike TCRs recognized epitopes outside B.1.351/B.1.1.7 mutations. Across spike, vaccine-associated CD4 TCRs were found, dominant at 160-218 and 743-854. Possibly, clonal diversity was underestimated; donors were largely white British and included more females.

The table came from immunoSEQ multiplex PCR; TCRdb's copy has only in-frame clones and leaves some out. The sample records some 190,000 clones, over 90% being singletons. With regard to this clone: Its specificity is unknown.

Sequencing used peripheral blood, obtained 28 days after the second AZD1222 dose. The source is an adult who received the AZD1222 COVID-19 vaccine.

The chain's CDR3 is CASTHRGGETGELFF. The CDR3 DNA is TGTGCCAGTACCCACAGGGGAGGGGAGACCGGGGAGCTGTTTTTT. The rearrangement joins TRBV19 to TRBJ2-2; D may correspond to TRBD1 or TRBD2 (7 bases each). V was pared by 7 bases and J by 5 bases, with 17 bases between. The CDR3 length is 15 residues. Germline V gene sequence: CDR1 LNHDA, CDR2 SQIVND (reference sequence).